This T cell receptor (beta chain) came from a study of T cells in Graves' hyperthyroidism and ophthalmopathy. The diagnostic basis comprised clinical symptoms, serum thyroxine and TRAb, thyroid ultrasound and orbital computed tomography. Researchers took RNA transcripts and amplified the TCR beta CDR3 regions from them. With the HTBI primer set, the TCR CDR3 went through a first round of RT-PCR. A single record per CDR3 protein comes from TCRdb applying MiXCR to the multiplex PCR reads. The sample shows fewer than 650,000 distinct CDR3 sequences, approximately 15% of them seen only once. This clonotype was seen a few times. Antigen specificity is unknown. General study points: Stable hyperthyroidism and ophthalmopathy were separated using 13 V-J signatures. Among thyroid clonotypes expanded above 0.001, most also appeared in blood.

Germline V gene data show CDR1 as SGDLS and CDR2 as YYNGEE. V was shortened by 0 bases and J by 7 bases, with 13 bases between the two germline ends. The CDR3 is 14 amino acids. The specimen sequenced was blood. The receptor comes from a woman aged 18-29 years with Graves' ophthalmopathy. The chain employs TRBV9 and TRBJ1-2; D is perhaps TRBD1 (5 bases). The CDR3 nucleotides read TGTGCCAGCAGCGTAGGGGGACGGGGGTCTGGCTACACCTTC. This gives the protein CASSVGGRGSGYTF.